This T cell receptor beta chain appears in the sequencing data of a study of cytomegalovirus exposure and HLA in healthy donors. General study findings and limits: Being productive about 90% or about 30% of the time was typical of most TCR beta V segments in an earlier analysis. Cytomegalovirus association was assigned to more than 150 TCR beta chains. In a later analysis, at a false discovery rate of 0.05, roughly 17,000 TCR beta sequences were associated with HLA alleles. Links to common viral pathogens appeared, in a later analysis, for several of the most significant clusters.

With 60 Vbeta and 13 Jbeta primers, the PCR was carried out. The data were produced by immunoSEQ multiplex PCR, yet TCRdb's version contains in-frame clones alone and is incomplete. This table has roughly 130,000 clones, under 85% appearing once. As to this clone: The target antigen is unknown.

The CDR3 totals 9 residues. CDR1 MGHDK and CDR2 SYGVNS come from the germline V gene. Sequenced input: PBMCs. The clonotype originates from a man younger than 35 in good health and CMV-seronegative. The V gene is TRBV25-1, the J gene TRBJ1-5, with D unresolved. Here the CDR3 DNA reads TGTGCTTACAATCAGCCCCAGCATTTT. This sequence encodes CAYNQPQHF.